What follows is one T cell receptor beta chain and its context. What it recognizes is unknown. The sample is drawn from a study of CD8 T cells in ankylosing spondylitis. General study findings and limits: Ankylosing spondylitis blood seemed to carry a telltale TCR beta motif made of under ten highly homologous variants. Earlier reports found some motif variants in synovial fluid and blood in reactive arthritis. Disease-linked clones reportedly concentrated significantly in matched ankylosing spondylitis synovial fluid. Clones linked with disease were CD8+ and fairly uncommon in the peripheral blood.

This CDR3 has 13 amino acids. Germline V gene sequence: CDR1 MDHEN, CDR2 SYDVKM. V was pared by 10 bases and J by 5 bases, with 15 bases between. Quantitative 5'-RACE with molecular barcodes generated TCR beta libraries. MiXCR was run by TCRdb on the 5' RACE reads, yielding one entry per CDR3 protein. The data contain more than 600,000 distinct CDR3 sequences, around a fifth of them singletons. The clonotype comes from a male donor with ankylosing spondylitis. This chain joins TRBV28 and TRBJ1-3; D not resolved. The sequencing input was blood, either unsorted or a sorted T cell fraction (not recorded which). CDR3 DNA sequence: TGTGCCACCCTCCACCCCCGTAGAAACACCATATATTTT. Translating it yields CATLHPRRNTIYF.